The 15 T cell receptor beta chains below all came from one sample that was sequenced in a study of persistence of HIV-infected CD4 T cells. The stimulus was an HIV-1 Gag 15-mer peptide pool, about 1 ug/peptide/mL. Sorted nonresponding memory CD4+ T cells were CD40L-negative, CD69-negative, CD45RO-high. Sequencing used immunoSEQ version 4 in survey mode. Clones were sequenced by immunoSEQ multiplex PCR, and TCRdb holds only the in-frame ones, with some missing. Of 30,000 to 45,000 clones listed, 70% to 90% are singletons. The antigens these receptors bind are not known. Material: cultured CD4+ T cells from PBMCs, obtained from a patient who received antiretroviral therapy. The receptor source for this set is an adult with HIV. The donor label of this sample is uncertain.

This clone was observed a single time. The CDR3 DNA is TGTGCCAGCAGCCTAGGACGGTTTACCTACGAGCAGTACTTC. This codes for CASSLGRFTYEQYF. The chain has TRBV9 and TRBJ2-7, with unresolved D. The CDR3 spans 14 residues. From germline, CDR1 is SGDLS and CDR2 YYNGEE. V was clipped by 4 bases and J by 2 bases, with 13 bases between them.

The V gene is TRBV3-1 (or the pseudogene TRBV3-2), the J gene TRBJ2-7; possible D gene TRBD1, 6 bases. CDR1 and CDR2 from the germline V gene are LGHDT and YNNKEL (reference sequence). Trimming took off 1 base at V and 3 bases at J, with 13 bases between the two ends. The CDR3 covers 15 residues. This chain's CDR3 is CASSQGWDTIYEQYF. CDR3 coding DNA: TGTGCCAGCAGCCAAGGGTGGGACACTATCTACGAGCAGTACTTC.

This clone was seen more than once but under ten times. The chain joins TRBV28 to TRBJ1-6, with D perhaps matching TRBD1 (5 bases). This CDR3 spans 15 amino acids. The V end was cut by 5 bases, the J end by 10 bases, with 18 bases between. Germline V gene lookup returns CDR1 MDHEN and CDR2 SYDVKM. The CDR3 DNA sequence: TGTGCCAGCAGTCCTCCGGGACCCAAGGGGTCACCCCTCCACTTT. Its protein is CASSPPGPKGSPLHF.

The rearrangement uses TRBV29-1 and TRBJ1-2; weak D call: TRBD1 (5 bases). The CDR3 has 12 residues. CDR1 is SQVTM and CDR2 is ANQGSEA in the germline V gene. V was cut by 6 bases and J by 3 bases, with 11 bases left in between. The DNA of the CDR3 is TGCAGCGTATCAAGGGGAGACTATGGCTACACCTTC. This codes for CSVSRGDYGYTF.

J is TRBJ2-1 and V is TRBV10-3, with D possibly being TRBD1 (6 bases). In germline, CDR1 is ENHRY, CDR2 SYGVKD. The CDR3 length is 13 residues. V gave up 4 bases and J gave up 5 bases, with 9 bases separating them. Written as DNA, the CDR3 is TGTGCCATCAGTGCCAGGGGAGACAATGAGCAGTTCTTC. The encoded protein is CAISARGDNEQFF.

V usage is TRBV5-1 and J usage is TRBJ2-2; the D gene could be TRBD1 or TRBD2 (6 bases each). V was cut by 4 bases and J by 1 base, with 14 bases left in between. The germline CDR1 and CDR2 sequences are SGHRS and YFSETQ. The CDR3 is made up of 16 amino acids. The chain's CDR3 is CASSGLQGRNTGELFF. DNA for the CDR3: TGCGCCAGCAGCGGACTACAGGGAAGGAACACCGGGGAGCTGTTTTTT.

J is TRBJ2-7 and V is TRBV6-1; tentatively, D is TRBD2 (5 bases). The CDR3 totals 11 residues. CDR1 is MNHNS and CDR2 is SASEGT in the germline V gene. Trimming pared 7 bases from V and 4 bases from J, leaving 8 bases between. For the CDR3, the DNA is TGTGCCAGCACCCTAGCTTACGAGCAGTACTTC. It encodes CASTLAYEQYF.

The chain joins TRBV18 to TRBJ1-5; D is ambiguous. The CDR3 covers 14 residues. CDR1 and CDR2 (germline): KGHSH, LQKENI. With 3 bases removed from V and 5 bases from J, the gap between germline ends came to 11 bases. The CDR3 sequence is CASSPTVVDQPQHF. The CDR3 DNA sequence: TGTGCCAGCTCACCCACCGTCGTTGATCAGCCCCAGCATTTT.

The CDR3 here is CASRRQTGADTQYF. CDR3 coding DNA: TGTGCCAGCAGGCGCCAGACAGGGGCAGATACGCAGTATTTT. This chain joins TRBV6-5 and TRBJ2-3; 8 bases are a match to TRBD1. Germline CDR1 is MNHEY and CDR2 is SVGAGI. The CDR3 length is 14 residues. The ends lost 6 bases at V and 4 bases at J; junction bases unmatched: 6.

This chain joins TRBV7-4 and TRBJ2-7; 9 bases match TRBD1. The V gene end was trimmed by 1 base and the J gene end by 2 bases; junction bases not matched to a gene: 12. This CDR3 is 18 amino acids long. Per germline, CDR1 SGHVT and CDR2 SQSDAQ. The CDR3 loop is CASSLVGIGQGTTYEQYF. The CDR3 DNA follows: TGTGCCAGCAGCTTAGTAGGAATTGGACAGGGGACGACCTACGAGCAGTACTTC.

V gene TRBV7-7 combines with J gene TRBJ2-1; 14 bases line up with TRBD2. The J segment lost 9 bases and the V segment lost 5 bases, leaving 6 bases of the junction unmatched. This CDR3 comprises 15 residues. CDR1 is SSHAT, CDR2 FNYEAQ, per germline (reference sequence). CDR3 loop: CASSPGLAGGLEQFF. As DNA, the CDR3 is TGTGCCAGCAGCCCCGGACTAGCGGGGGGCCTTGAGCAGTTCTTC.

The J gene is TRBJ1-1, the V gene TRBV2; D perhaps matches TRBD1 (5 bases). The germline V gene has CDR1 SNHLY and CDR2 FYNNEI. Trimming took off 4 bases at V and 1 base at J, with 13 bases between the two ends. CDR3 length equals 15 residues. In nucleotides, the CDR3 is TGTGCCAGCAGTGCGCAGGGAATACAGAACACTGAAGCTTTCTTT. Its translation: CASSAQGIQNTEAFF.

The chain couples TRBV2 to TRBJ2-4, with 8 bases matching TRBD2. The CDR3 length is 14 residues. V trimming: 8 bases; J trimming: 0 bases; junction bases outside the gene matches: 3. Per the germline V gene, CDR1 is SNHLY and CDR2 is FYNNEI. As DNA, the CDR3 is TGTGCCAGCGCGGGGGGACTAGCCAAAAACATTCAGTACTTC. Its protein is CASAGGLAKNIQYF.

The gene calls are TRBV28 and TRBJ2-7; D uncertain. The germline V gene has CDR1 MDHEN and CDR2 SYDVKM. The CDR3 is 13 residues long. Trimming stripped 7 bases from V and 0 bases from J, with 10 bases between. This CDR3 reads CASKRLSSYEQYF. Here the CDR3 DNA reads TGTGCCAGCAAAAGACTCAGCTCCTACGAGCAGTACTTC.

V is TRBV4-1 and J is TRBJ2-3; 8 bases agree with TRBD2. The germline V gene has CDR1 MGHRA and CDR2 YSYEKL. V was pared by 0 bases and J by 1 base, with 6 bases of the junction left unmatched. The CDR3 is 17 amino acids. The CDR3 here is CASSQDPPGGGTDTQYF. DNA for the CDR3: TGCGCCAGCAGCCAAGACCCTCCGGGGGGGGGCACAGATACGCAGTATTTT.